These 12 T cell receptor beta chains originate from one sample sequenced in a study of T cell responses to AZD1222 COVID-19 vaccine (dated by TCRdb to 2020 to 2023). The intended sense of this specimen's time point label: baseline before first vaccination. The receptor library was made with the immunoSEQ multiplex PCR assay. Entries here come from immuneACCESS through TCRdb and include only in-frame sequences with V and J called. Some clones fail to appear in such tables; in the studies checked, an unresolved V gene covers under half of the shortfall, and the cause of the remainder is unknown. The sample table contains 100,000 to 130,000 clones; only one count was recorded for 80% to 90% of them. 5.5% to 8% of the sample is held by the ten biggest clonotypes. The sequencing used peripheral blood, collected on day 0 of AZD1222 vaccination. The source of these receptors is an adult in good health.

This sequence joins TRBV18 and TRBJ1-5, with no clear D. The CDR3 loop spans 17 amino acids. The germline V gene has CDR1 KGHSH and CDR2 LQKENI. The V end was cut by 0 bases, the J end by 0 bases, with 12 bases between. The DNA for the CDR3 is TGTGCCAGCTCACCACCGAGAAGGAGGGATAGCAATCAGCCCCAGCATTTT. The encoded protein is CASSPPRRRDSNQPQHF.

This chain uses TRBV28 with TRBJ1-1; TRBD1 agrees at 11 bases. The J segment lost 4 bases and the V segment lost 8 bases, leaving 3 bases of the junction unmatched. This CDR3 has 13 amino acids. Per the germline V gene, CDR1 is MDHEN and CDR2 is SYDVKM. The CDR3 here is CASGQGAGTEAFF. The CDR3 DNA reads as TGTGCCAGCGGACAGGGGGCAGGCACTGAAGCTTTCTTT.

The rearrangement links TRBV7-6 to TRBJ2-5, with D possibly called TRBD1 or TRBD2 (5 bases each). V was cut by 1 base and J by 7 bases, with 16 bases left in between. Germline CDR1 reads SGHVS; CDR2 reads FNYEAQ. CDR3 size: 15 residues. CDR3 residues: CASSLVGGSTVTQYF. As DNA, the CDR3 is TGTGCCAGCAGCTTAGTTGGGGGTAGCACGGTGACCCAGTACTTC. The full variable domain, with the rest looked up from reference TRBV7-6 and TRBJ2-5, is GAGVSQSPRYKVTKRGQDVALRCDPISGHVSLYWYRQALGQGPEFLTYFNYEAQQDKSGLPNDRFSAERPEGSISTLTIQRTEQRDSAMYRCASSLVGGSTVTQYFGPGTRLLVL.

The gene calls are TRBV5-5 and TRBJ2-6; the D gene could be TRBD1 or TRBD2 (5 bases each). CDR1 is SGHKS and CDR2 is YYEKEE in the germline V gene (reference sequence). V was clipped by 3 bases and J by 0 bases, with 7 bases between them. This CDR3 spans 15 amino acids. The CDR3 DNA is TGTGCCAGCAGCTCCGGGGCCTCTGGGGCCAACGTCCTGACTTTC. Translated: CASSSGASGANVLTF.

V usage is TRBV6-4 and J usage is TRBJ1-1, with TRBD1 as a possible D gene (5 bases). Trimming took 4 bases from V and 3 from J, leaving 15 bases between them. The CDR3 totals 15 residues. In germline, CDR1 is MRHNA, CDR2 SNTAGT. The CDR3 sequence is CASSAILTTDTEAFF. The CDR3 region has the DNA TGTGCCAGCAGTGCAATCCTAACGACAGACACTGAAGCTTTCTTT.

The chain joins TRBV20-1 to TRBJ2-7; 7 bases are a match to TRBD2. Germline V gene data show CDR1 as DFQATT and CDR2 as SNEGSKA (reference sequence). After removal of 3 bases from V and 2 bases from J, the junction contained 7 bases not matched to a gene. There are 14 residues in the CDR3. CDR3 coding DNA: TGCAGTGCTAGTGCCCCGCGGGGGACCTACGAGCAGTACTTC. Translating gives CSASAPRGTYEQYF.

The chain carries TRBV10-3 and TRBJ1-1; D not certain. V shed 4 bases and J shed 5 bases, with 20 bases lying between them. This CDR3 has 16 residues. Germline loops: CDR1 ENHRY, CDR2 SYGVKD. For the CDR3, the DNA is TGTGCCATCAGTGGTCAGGCCGGGGAGGGAGGTACTGAAGCTTTCTTT. Protein: CAISGQAGEGGTEAFF.

This clone has only a few counts. V and J are TRBV5-1 and TRBJ2-2; 10 bases line up with TRBD2. The germline V gene has CDR1 SGHRS and CDR2 YFSETQ. Trimming cost V 2 bases and J 1 base; bases outside gene matches: 2. The CDR3 runs 16 residues. This chain's CDR3 is CASSFTSGVNTGELFF. In DNA, the CDR3 is TGCGCCAGCAGCTTTACTAGCGGGGTGAACACCGGGGAGCTGTTTTTT. Full variable domain (rest looked up from reference TRBV5-1 and TRBJ2-2): KAGVTQTPRYLIKTRGQQVTLSCSPISGHRSVSWYQQTPGQGLQFLFEYFSETQRNKGNFPGRFSGRQFSNSRSEMNVSTLELGDSALYLCASSFTSGVNTGELFFGEGSRLTVL.

The chain couples TRBV10-3 to TRBJ2-7; 12 bases agree with TRBD2. This CDR3 contains 16 residues. Looked up from germline, CDR1 is ENHRY and CDR2 is SYGVKD. Trimming took 0 bases from V and 0 from J; bases not matched to a gene: 0. This CDR3 is CAISESTSGSSYEQYF. CDR3 DNA sequence: TGTGCCATCAGTGAGTCGACTAGCGGGAGCTCCTACGAGCAGTACTTC.

CDR3 sequence reads: CASSPRPGGNYGYTF. The DNA of the CDR3 is TGTGCCAGCAGCCCAAGGCCAGGGGGTAACTATGGCTACACCTTC. The chain has TRBV7-3 and TRBJ1-2, with 7 bases identical to TRBD1. This CDR3 comprises 15 residues. V was pared by 5 bases and J by 1 base, with 7 bases of the junction left unmatched. Germline CDR1 SGHTA, CDR2 FQGTGA.

The chain has TRBV28 and TRBJ1-5; no clear D. The CDR3 has 14 residues. CDR1 is MDHEN, CDR2 SYDVKM, per germline. V was clipped by 2 bases and J by 6 bases, with 11 bases between them. CDR3 bases: TGTGCCAGCAGTTTACCCGCCCGAGGTCAGCCCCAGCATTTT. Its protein is CASSLPARGQPQHF.

The chain is built from TRBV4-2 and TRBJ2-5, with D perhaps TRBD1 or TRBD2 (5 bases each). This CDR3 spans 15 amino acids. Trimming took off 5 bases at V and 7 bases at J, with 20 bases between the two ends. Looked up from germline, CDR1 is LGHNA and CDR2 is YNFKEQ. CDR3 sequence reads: CASSLEGQEDGTQYF. DNA of the CDR3: TGTGCCAGCAGCTTAGAGGGGCAGGAGGATGGGACCCAGTACTTC.